A selection of T cell receptor beta chains follows, all from one sample in a study of T cell responses to AZD1222 COVID-19 vaccine. Assay: immunoSEQ multiplex PCR; the TCRdb copy retains only in-frame clones and omits some. The sample has roughly 140,000 clones; 92% are singletons. The source was peripheral blood, collected 28 days after the second AZD1222 dose. All receptors come from an adult who received the AZD1222 COVID-19 vaccine. The CDR3 runs from the conserved cysteine through the conserved F or W. The D gene is left open where the match is weak. The size of a clone is reported for some rows only, either as once, few or many, or as a class for expanded clones.

J: TRBJ2-1; D: -; size: -; V: TRBV7-9; CDR3: CASSFNDYNEQFF; DNA: TGTGCCAGCAGCTTTAATGACTACAATGAGCAGTTCTTC
J: TRBJ1-1; D: -; size: -; V: TRBV15; CDR3: CATSRGGAGGTEAFF; DNA: TGTGCCACCAGCAGGGGGGGGGCCGGCGGCACTGAAGCTTTCTTT
J: TRBJ1-6; D: TRBD1; size: -; V: TRBV3-1/TRBV3-2; CDR3: CASSPPRGQVYSPLHF; DNA: TGTGCCAGCAGCCCCCCTAGGGGACAGGTTTACTCACCCCTCCACTTT
J: TRBJ1-2; D: TRBD1; size: -; V: TRBV27; CDR3: CASSLTDRAHYGYTF; DNA: TGTGCCAGCAGTCTGACGGACAGGGCCCACTATGGCTACACCTTC
J: TRBJ2-3; D: TRBD2; size: -; V: TRBV11-3; CDR3: CASSPRTGTRGTDTQYF; DNA: TGTGCCAGCAGCCCCCGGACTGGGACTAGGGGCACAGATACGCAGTATTTT
J: TRBJ2-7; D: -; size: few; V: TRBV7-9; CDR3: CASSKIQFGGADEQYF; DNA: TGTGCCAGCAGCAAGATACAGTTTGGGGGGGCCGACGAGCAGTACTTC
J: TRBJ1-1; D: -; size: many; V: TRBV11-2; CDR3: CASSQGGVTEAFF; DNA: TGTGCCAGCAGCCAAGGGGGGGTCACTGAAGCTTTCTTT
J: TRBJ2-7; D: -; size: -; V: TRBV29-1; CDR3: CSGRDPGYEQYF; DNA: TGCAGCGGCCGGGACCCCGGCTACGAGCAGTACTTC
J: TRBJ2-5; D: -; size: -; V: TRBV5-1; CDR3: CASSPGAYRVWEETQYF; DNA: TGCGCCAGCAGCCCGGGGGCGTACAGGGTTTGGGAAGAGACCCAGTACTTC
J: TRBJ1-2; D: -; size: once; V: TRBV12-5; CDR3: CASGLAQSNGYTF; DNA: TGTGCTAGTGGTTTGGCCCAATCAAATGGCTACACCTTC
J: TRBJ2-5; D: -; size: -; V: TRBV28; CDR3: CASSFGRGETQYF; DNA: TGTGCCAGCAGTTTCGGACGGGGAGAGACCCAGTACTTC
J: TRBJ1-1; D: -; size: -; V: TRBV18; CDR3: CASSQSDEYTEAFF; DNA: TGTGCCAGCTCACAATCTGACGAGTACACTGAAGCTTTCTTT
J: TRBJ2-7; D: TRBD2; size: -; V: TRBV28; CDR3: CALTTGRTTYEQYF; DNA: TGTGCCCTAACAACCGGGAGGACTACCTACGAGCAGTACTTC
J: TRBJ2-2; D: TRBD1; size: -; V: TRBV6-1; CDR3: CASSEYRGRTGELFF; DNA: TGTGCCAGCAGTGAATACAGGGGAAGGACCGGGGAGCTGTTTTTT
J: TRBJ1-3; D: TRBD1; size: few; V: TRBV7-2; CDR3: CASSSYRGGGNTIYF; DNA: TGTGCCAGCAGCTCATACAGGGGTGGAGGAAACACCATATATTTT
J: TRBJ1-6; D: -; size: -; V: TRBV11-2; CDR3: CASSFNRLDNSPLHF; DNA: TGTGCCAGCAGCTTTAACAGGTTGGATAATTCACCCCTCCACTTT
J: TRBJ2-3; D: TRBD1; size: -; V: TRBV18; CDR3: CASSPLGQGSTDTQYF; DNA: TGTGCCAGCTCACCCCTAGGACAGGGGAGCACAGATACGCAGTATTTT
J: TRBJ1-2; D: -; size: -; V: TRBV15; CDR3: CATSPFSGIYGYTF; DNA: TGTGCCACCAGCCCTTTTTCAGGGATCTATGGCTACACCTTC
J: TRBJ2-5; D: -; size: once; V: TRBV19; CDR3: CASSIGAEETQYF; DNA: TGTGCCAGTAGTATCGGGGCAGAAGAGACCCAGTACTTC
J: TRBJ2-7; D: TRBD2; size: -; V: TRBV7-7; CDR3: CASSPLGAGGPYEQYF; DNA: TGTGCTAGCAGCCCCCTTGGGGCGGGAGGCCCCTACGAGCAGTACTTC
J: TRBJ2-5; D: TRBD1; size: -; V: TRBV6-5; CDR3: CASRRTGLETQYF; DNA: TGTGCCAGCCGACGGACAGGGCTTGAGACCCAGTACTTC
J: TRBJ2-7; D: -; size: -; V: TRBV19; CDR3: CASSTLGAGTIYEQYF; DNA: TGTGCCAGTAGTACCCTGGGGGCAGGGACAATCTACGAGCAGTACTTC
J: TRBJ1-5; D: -; size: -; V: TRBV3-1/TRBV3-2; CDR3: CASSQDASGNQPQHF; DNA: TGTGCCAGCAGCCAAGATGCGTCGGGGAATCAGCCCCAGCATTTT
J: TRBJ2-1; D: -; size: -; V: TRBV5-1; CDR3: CASSFSQGNEQFF; DNA: TGCGCCAGCAGCTTCTCACAGGGCAATGAGCAGTTCTTC
J: TRBJ2-7; D: TRBD2; size: -; V: TRBV25-1; CDR3: CASSAQTSELSYEQYF; DNA: TGTGCCAGCAGTGCTCAAACTAGCGAGCTCTCCTACGAGCAGTACTTC
J: TRBJ2-7; D: -; size: -; V: TRBV3-1/TRBV3-2; CDR3: CASSRDPTPSYEQYF; DNA: TGTGCCAGCAGCCGAGACCCTACACCTTCCTACGAGCAGTACTTC
J: TRBJ1-6; D: -; size: -; V: TRBV28; CDR3: CASSFGDHSNSPLHF; DNA: TGTGCCAGCAGTTTCGGGGATCATAGTAATTCACCCCTCCACTTT
J: TRBJ2-5; D: TRBD2; size: -; V: TRBV2; CDR3: CASSEIAGGQETQYF; DNA: TGTGCCAGCAGTGAGATAGCGGGGGGACAAGAGACCCAGTACTTC
J: TRBJ2-6; D: -; size: -; V: TRBV10-3; CDR3: CAISKGSGANVLTF; DNA: TGTGCCATCAGCAAGGGTTCTGGGGCCAACGTCCTGACTTTC
J: TRBJ2-3; D: TRBD1; size: -; V: TRBV19; CDR3: CASSIVPGQGRRGDTQYF; DNA: TGTGCCAGTAGTATAGTCCCGGGACAGGGACGGCGTGGAGATACGCAGTATTTT
J: TRBJ2-1; D: -; size: -; V: TRBV19; CDR3: CASSPAGPYNEQFF; DNA: TGTGCCAGTAGTCCAGCGGGCCCCTACAATGAGCAGTTCTTC
J: TRBJ1-1; D: -; size: -; V: TRBV15; CDR3: CATSRAYSLNTEAFF; DNA: TGTGCCACCAGCAGAGCCTACAGTCTGAACACTGAAGCTTTCTTT
J: TRBJ2-3; D: -; size: -; V: TRBV4-1; CDR3: CASSRFRADTQYF; DNA: TGCGCCAGCAGCCGTTTTCGGGCAGATACGCAGTATTTT
J: TRBJ2-7; D: TRBD1; size: -; V: TRBV10-3; CDR3: CAISGGTGGLTYEQYF; DNA: TGTGCCATCAGTGGGGGGACAGGGGGCTTAACCTACGAGCAGTACTTC
J: TRBJ2-1; D: TRBD1; size: -; V: TRBV19; CDR3: CASSLAGGHNEQFF; DNA: TGTGCCAGTAGTTTGGCAGGGGGTCACAATGAGCAGTTCTTC
J: TRBJ1-4; D: TRBD1; size: once; V: TRBV3-1/TRBV3-2; CDR3: CASSQLRTGNNEKLFF; DNA: TGTGCCAGCAGCCAACTTAGGACAGGAAACAATGAAAAACTGTTTTTT
J: TRBJ1-2; D: -; size: -; V: TRBV28; CDR3: CASSVTGIPNYGYTF; DNA: TGTGCCAGCAGTGTTACAGGGATACCTAACTATGGCTACACCTTC
J: TRBJ2-3; D: TRBD2; size: -; V: TRBV7-2; CDR3: CASSLATSGSTQYF; DNA: TGTGCCAGCAGCTTAGCGACTAGCGGGAGTACGCAGTATTTT
J: TRBJ2-7; D: -; size: -; V: TRBV7-6; CDR3: CASSLGRGGSYEQYF; DNA: TGTGCCAGCAGCTTAGGACGGGGAGGCTCCTACGAGCAGTACTTC
J: TRBJ1-4; D: TRBD1; size: -; V: TRBV19; CDR3: CASSIEDRVATNEKLFF; DNA: TGTGCCAGTAGTATAGAAGACAGGGTTGCAACTAATGAAAAACTGTTTTTT
J: TRBJ2-5; D: TRBD2; size: -; V: TRBV5-4; CDR3: CASSPYRAGVGETQYF; DNA: TGTGCCAGCAGCCCCTATCGAGCGGGAGTTGGGGAGACCCAGTACTTC